These 24 T cell receptor beta chains came from one sample sequenced in a study of response to subunit inactivated influenza vaccine listed by TCRdb under 2018. Library prep was done by RT-PCR. Sequencing relied on an Illumina HiSeq 2500. TCRdb reworked the public reads: Q25 trimming with fastp, MiXCR clone assembly, productive beta chains retained. Each CDR3 protein gets just one entry, which takes the most common genes and DNA from the rows behind it. The sample records fewer than 750,000 distinct CDR3 sequences, less than 15% of which are singletons. The ten largest clones add up to around 10% of the sample. The sequences come from PBMCs from blood, collected roughly 12 days after vaccination. These receptors were obtained from a man in his fifties or sixties who received an inactivated influenza vaccine. Donor details come from another sample of the same person, matched by shared clones.

In this sample, this clonotype turned up a few times. This sequence joins TRBV29-1 and TRBJ2-3, with 9 nucleotides matching TRBD1. Germline V gene data show CDR1 as SQVTM and CDR2 as ANQGSEA. The CDR3 loop spans 14 amino acids. The junction had 11 bases not matched to a gene; V was cut back by 8 bases and J by 5 bases. CDR3 sequence: CSTWDRDTEDTQYF. CDR3 in DNA: TGCAGCACATGGGACAGGGACACCGAAGATACGCAGTATTTT.

The chain recombines TRBV10-3 with TRBJ2-7; TRBD2 aligns across 15 bases. Losses at the gene ends were 2 bases for V and 5 bases for J; bases not matched to a gene: 7. Per germline, CDR1 ENHRY and CDR2 SYGVKD. The CDR3 totals 17 residues. Written as DNA, the CDR3 is TGTGCCATCAGTGAGCCCGGGACTAGCGGGAGGTATCACGAGCAGTACTTC. It encodes CAISEPGTSGRYHEQYF.

The chain couples TRBV10-3 to TRBJ2-5; D not certain. Trimming took off 6 bases at V and 1 base at J, with 9 bases between the two ends. Germline assignment: CDR1 ENHRY and CDR2 SYGVKD. The length of the CDR3 is 13 residues. The CDR3 nucleotides read TGTGCCATCAGAGTCGGGCCCCAAGAGACCCAGTACTTC. Protein product: CAIRVGPQETQYF.

This clonotype was seen many times. V gene TRBV15 combines with J gene TRBJ2-7; TRBD1 agrees at 7 bases. Germline CDR1 is LNHNV and CDR2 is YYDKDF (reference sequence). The CDR3 runs 14 residues. V shed 2 bases and J 3 bases; nucleotides not matched to a gene: 4. CDR3 DNA sequence: TGTGCCACCAGCAGACAGGGGGTCGACTACGAGCAGTACTTC. Residues: CATSRQGVDYEQYF.

This clonotype was counted only a few times. This chain links TRBV6-5 with TRBJ2-2; D remains ambiguous. With 4 bases removed from V and 1 base from J, the gap between germline ends came to 16 bases. The CDR3 totals 17 residues. The germline CDR1 and CDR2 sequences are MNHEY and SVGAGI. The CDR3 loop is CASSSQAPALNTGELFF. CDR3 bases: TGTGCCAGCAGTTCCCAGGCCCCCGCGCTGAACACCGGGGAGCTGTTTTTT.

The table lists this clonotype with a few counts. The chain recombines TRBV7-9 with TRBJ2-1, with 7 bases matching TRBD2. Per the germline V gene, CDR1 is SEHNR and CDR2 is FQNEAQ (reference sequence). The V and J ends lost 4 bases and 9 bases, in that order; junction bases with no gene match: 0. CDR3 length equals 11 residues. Here the CDR3 reads CASSWEGEQFF. DNA for the CDR3: TGTGCCAGCAGCTGGGAGGGTGAGCAGTTCTTC.

This clonotype was recorded a few times. This sequence joins TRBV10-3 and TRBJ2-3, with 13 bases aligning to TRBD2. The CDR3 runs 15 residues. The trim removed 6 bases at V and 3 bases at J, leaving 3 bases unmatched. Germline V gives CDR1 ENHRY, CDR2 SYGVKD. The CDR3 DNA is TGTGCCATCAGCTCGGGACTAGCGGGGACAGATACGCAGTATTTT. Protein product: CAISSGLAGTDTQYF.

About this clonotype itself: The junction departs from the called germline gene at one end, perhaps through a read error. V and J are TRBV15 and TRBJ1-2; D not resolved. CDR1 and CDR2 (germline): LNHNV, YYDKDF (reference sequence). This CDR3 comprises 14 residues. DNA for the CDR3: TGTGCCACCATCAGAGATTTTGCCGCCTATGGCTACACCTTC. Translation: CATIRDFAAYGYTF.

This chain uses TRBV4-1 with TRBJ2-7; the D gene is possibly TRBD1 (7 bases). There are 15 residues in the CDR3. Germline CDR1 MGHRA, CDR2 YSYEKL. V was cut by 4 bases and J by 4 bases, with 17 bases left in between. The CDR3 loop reads CASSPLGQGGYEQYF. CDR3 DNA: TGCGCCAGCAGCCCCTTGGGTCAGGGGGGATACGAGCAGTACTTC.

This clonotype was detected only a few times. The chain joins TRBV7-2 to TRBJ2-1, with D perhaps matching TRBD1 (5 bases). CDR3 length: 15 residues. The V and J ends lost 1 base and 4 bases respectively, with 11 bases between them. The germline CDR1 and CDR2 sequences are SGHTA and FQGNSA. The CDR3: CASSLVVGLYNEQFF. DNA of the CDR3: TGTGCCAGCAGCTTAGTAGTGGGGCTTTACAATGAGCAGTTCTTC.

In its sample, this clonotype was seen a few times. The chain uses TRBV7-2 and TRBJ2-7, with 13 bases that match TRBD2. The V gene's germline CDR1 is SGHTA and CDR2 FQGNSA. The CDR3 runs 15 residues. V dropped 5 bases and J dropped 5; count of bases not matched to a gene: 6. This chain's CDR3 is CASSTGTSGTHEQYF. The CDR3 DNA follows: TGTGCCAGCAGCACCGGGACTAGCGGGACCCACGAGCAGTACTTC.

The gene calls are TRBV14 and TRBJ2-1, with 12 bases lining up with TRBD2. This CDR3 comprises 16 residues. Looked up from germline, CDR1 is SGHDN and CDR2 is FVKESK. The trim removed 4 bases at V and 4 bases at J, leaving 5 bases unmatched. The CDR3 is CASSPLGLAGYNEQFF. CDR3 nucleotides: TGTGCCAGCAGCCCACTCGGACTAGCGGGATACAATGAGCAGTTCTTC.

This clonotype appeared once. The rearrangement uses TRBV9 and TRBJ2-7; TRBD1 matches at 8 bases. Germline values: CDR1 SGDLS, CDR2 YYNGEE. This CDR3 is 14 amino acids long. V lost 3 bases and J lost 5; bases outside the gene matches: 7. This chain's CDR3 is CASSDRTGYDEQYF. In DNA form, the CDR3 reads TGTGCCAGCAGCGACCGGACAGGGTACGACGAGCAGTACTTC.

This clonotype was seen repeatedly, ten times or more. The genes are TRBV7-8 and TRBJ2-3, with D tentatively TRBD2 (6 bases). V was cut by 0 bases and J by 0 bases, with 13 bases left in between. The CDR3 is 17 residues long. Germline V gives CDR1 SGHVS, CDR2 FQNEAQ. The CDR3 DNA reads TGTGCCAGCAGCTTAGCGATGATAGCGGTTAGCACAGATACGCAGTATTTT. This sequence encodes CASSLAMIAVSTDTQYF.

J is TRBJ1-6 and V is TRBV7-2; D is undetermined. The CDR3 loop spans 15 amino acids. V was shortened by 2 bases and J by 8 bases, with 13 bases between the two germline ends. Germline loops: CDR1 SGHTA, CDR2 FQGNSA. The DNA for the CDR3 is TGTGCCAGCAGCTTATTCGCGCCGGGATATTCACCCCTCCACTTT. As protein: CASSLFAPGYSPLHF.

A few counts support this clonotype. This rearrangement joins TRBV6-2 or TRBV6-3 to TRBJ1-2; TRBD1 aligns across 7 bases. V lost 4 bases, J lost 4 bases, and 9 bases stayed unmatched. Germline V lookup: CDR1 MNHEY, CDR2 SVGEGT. The length of the CDR3 is 15 residues. This CDR3 reads CASSSKQGPLYGYTF. The CDR3, as DNA: TGTGCCAGCAGTTCAAAACAGGGGCCGCTCTATGGCTACACCTTC.

This clonotype was seen only a few times. The gene calls are TRBV20-1 and TRBJ2-7; D remains unclear. The CDR3 loop spans 12 amino acids. The germline gives CDR1 DFQATT, CDR2 SNEGSKA (reference sequence). V was pared by 6 bases and J by 2 bases, with 11 bases between. The CDR3 DNA is TGCAGTGCAAACAAGGGAACCTACGAGCAGTACTTC. This encodes CSANKGTYEQYF.

CDR3 sequence (DNA): TGTGCCAGCAGCTTATTGGACGCTGACATATATTTT. It specifies CASSLLDADIYF. The rearrangement uses TRBV7-9 and TRBJ1-3; D is ambiguous. V was pared by 2 bases and J by 12 bases, with 11 bases between. The CDR3 extends over 12 amino acids. Germline CDR1 SEHNR, CDR2 FQNEAQ (reference sequence). The variable domain in full, with the rest retrieved from reference TRBV7-9 and TRBJ1-3, is DTGVSQNPRHKITKRGQNVTFRCDPISEHNRLYWYRQTLGQGPEFLTYFQNEAQLEKSRLLSDRFSAERPKGSFSTLEIQRTEQGDSAMYLCASSLLDADIYFGEGSWLTVV.

The rearrangement links TRBV28 to TRBJ2-1, with unresolved D. The CDR3 has 14 residues. The V gene lost 6 bases and the J gene lost 0 bases, with 9 bases spanning the gap. Germline loops: CDR1 MDHEN, CDR2 SYDVKM. As DNA, the CDR3 is TGTGCCAGCAGAGAGGAGCTCTCCTACAATGAGCAGTTCTTC. Residues: CASREELSYNEQFF.

This clonotype came up a few times. The rearrangement uses TRBV12-3 or TRBV12-4 and TRBJ1-1; D is unresolved. The germline V and J ends were trimmed by 2 bases and 3 bases, with 7 bases remaining between them. The CDR3 extends over 13 amino acids. This CDR3 is CASSLWSDTEAFF. Written as DNA, the CDR3 is TGTGCCAGCAGTTTATGGTCGGACACTGAAGCTTTCTTT.

The V gene is TRBV4-3, the J gene TRBJ2-5, with D possibly TRBD2 on 5 matching bases. The CDR3 spans 15 residues. The germline gives CDR1 LGHNA, CDR2 YSLEER. Trimming took 4 bases from V and 4 from J, leaving 16 bases between them. This CDR3 reads CASSLPPRGRETQYF. DNA for the CDR3: TGCGCCAGCAGCCTTCCTCCCCGGGGTCGAGAGACCCAGTACTTC.

V and J are TRBV28 and TRBJ2-7; D may be TRBD2 (5 bases). The V end was cut by 1 base, the J end by 5 bases, with 12 bases between. Looked up from germline, CDR1 is MDHEN and CDR2 is SYDVKM. The CDR3 spans 14 residues. As DNA, the CDR3 is TGTGCCAGCAGTTTATCGGCTAGCAACGACGAGCAGTACTTC. Amino acids: CASSLSASNDEQYF.

This clonotype has more than one count but fewer than ten. This chain connects TRBV28 to TRBJ2-7; 7 bases match TRBD2. V lost 4 bases and J lost 1; bases outside the gene matches: 16. CDR3 length: 18 residues. Germline CDR1 is MDHEN and CDR2 is SYDVKM. CDR3 region: CASSSPMVASGLSYEQYF. The CDR3 coding sequence is TGTGCCAGCAGTTCCCCAATGGTCGCTAGCGGCTTATCCTACGAGCAGTACTTC.

There are many counts of this clonotype. V gene TRBV6-6 combines with J gene TRBJ2-7; D remains ambiguous. From germline, CDR1 is MNHNY and CDR2 SVGAGI (reference sequence). Trimming removed 2 bases at V and 3 bases at J, with 8 bases between. This CDR3 is 13 amino acids long. The CDR3 nucleotides read TGTGCCAGCAGTTACAGGGAAAGCTACGAGCAGTACTTC. Protein sequence: CASSYRESYEQYF.